What follows are 25 T cell receptor beta chains derived from one specimen sequenced in a study of metastatic and nonmetastatic thyroid tumors. All patients reached thyroid surgery having received no treatment beforehand. TCRdb re-called the PCR reads with MiXCR. The top ten hold under 12% of the sample, which has some 19,000 clones, roughly 26% seen once. The sequenced sample consisted of tumor tissue. All receptors derive from a female donor with papillary thyroid cancer or a benign thyroid nodule (not recorded which). Some clones in this sample may be carry-over from other donors' samples.

The rearrangement links TRBV3-1 to TRBJ1-6; D gene unclear. The length of the CDR3 is 15 residues. The ends were cut back, 0 bases at V and 5 bases at J, with 8 bases in the middle. Germline V lookup: CDR1 LGHDT, CDR2 YNNKEL (reference sequence). The CDR3, as DNA: TGTGCCAGCAGCCAAGATAGGAGAAATAATTCACCCCTCCACTTT. It is translated as CASSQDRRNNSPLHF.

The table lists this clone with many counts. This chain connects TRBV3-1 to TRBJ1-5, with D tentatively TRBD1 (6 bases). The length of the CDR3 is 15 residues. Trimming took 3 bases from V and 5 from J, leaving 14 bases between them. Germline V lookup: CDR1 LGHDT, CDR2 YNNKEL (reference sequence). In DNA form, the CDR3 reads TGTGCCAGCAGCCAGGCGGGACATGGGGATCAGCCCCAGCATTTT. Protein product: CASSQAGHGDQPQHF.

This chain joins TRBV6-5 and TRBJ1-5; possibly TRBD1 for D (6 bases). V was trimmed by 4 bases and J by 7 bases, leaving 11 bases between them. The CDR3 runs to 13 residues. Germline V CDR1 and CDR2: MNHEY, SVGAGI. CDR3 region: CASSLQGRQPQHF. The CDR3 nucleotides read TGTGCCAGCAGTTTACAGGGTCGCCAGCCCCAGCATTTT.

The chain uses TRBV6-2 or TRBV6-3 and TRBJ2-2; D may match TRBD1 or TRBD2 (5 bases each). This CDR3 has 15 residues. Trimming removed 7 bases from V and 7 bases from J, with 19 bases in between. The germline V gene has CDR1 MNHEY and CDR2 SVGEGT. CDR3 sequence reads: CASISRGVGRGELFF. DNA of the CDR3: TGTGCCAGCATATCCCGGGGCGTGGGTCGCGGGGAGCTGTTTTTT.

This clone was observed a single time. The gene calls are TRBV9 and TRBJ2-3; TRBD2 aligns across 12 bases. With 4 bases clipped from V and 6 bases from J, the junction kept 12 bases outside the gene matches. Germline V gene data show CDR1 as SGDLS and CDR2 as YYNGEE. This CDR3 has 17 residues. The CDR3 loop reads CASSTPSGGAPEDTQYF. DNA for the CDR3: TGTGCCAGCAGCACCCCTAGCGGGGGGGCTCCAGAGGATACGCAGTATTTT.

This clone was observed many times. This chain joins TRBV28 and TRBJ1-6; D unresolved. Germline-derived CDR1 and CDR2 are MDHEN and SYDVKM. The V gene lost 3 bases and the J gene lost 10 bases, with 13 bases spanning the gap. The CDR3 spans 14 residues. The CDR3 is CASSFVQPKSPLHF. CDR3 DNA sequence: TGTGCCAGCAGTTTTGTACAGCCGAAATCACCCCTCCACTTT.

This rearrangement joins TRBV7-9 to TRBJ1-2; perhaps TRBD1 as D (6 bases). The V end was cut by 6 bases, the J end by 5 bases, with 13 bases between. The CDR3 totals 13 residues. Germline V gene sequence: CDR1 SEHNR, CDR2 FQNEAQ (reference sequence). The chain's CDR3 is CASRTGTQYGYTF. DNA for the CDR3: TGTGCCAGCAGAACCGGGACACAGTATGGCTACACCTTC.

V and J are TRBV20-1 and TRBJ2-1; D could derive from TRBD1 or TRBD2 (6 bases each). The CDR3 runs to 15 residues. The ends were cut back, 6 bases at V and 0 bases at J, with 15 bases in the middle. Germline values: CDR1 DFQATT, CDR2 SNEGSKA (reference sequence). In DNA form, the CDR3 reads TGCAGTGCCAGGGGTCGGGAGAGCTCCTACAATGAGCAGTTCTTC. Its protein product is CSARGRESSYNEQFF.

This clone is labeled as medium-sized. The V call is TRBV6-1, the J call TRBJ2-7; perhaps D is TRBD1 or TRBD2 (5 bases each). Trimming took 4 bases from V and 8 from J, leaving 21 bases between them. The germline gives CDR1 MNHNS, CDR2 SASEGT. The CDR3 totals 15 residues. The CDR3 DNA is TGTGCCAGCAGTGGACCCGGGACCCCACTTACCAAGCAGTACTTC. It translates to CASSGPGTPLTKQYF.

V usage is TRBV19 and J usage is TRBJ1-3; perhaps TRBD1 as D (5 bases). V was clipped by 9 bases and J by 0 bases, with 15 bases between them. This CDR3 has 15 residues. CDR1 is LNHDA, CDR2 SQIVND, per germline (reference sequence). This CDR3 is CASNVMTDSGNTIYF. The CDR3 region has the DNA TGTGCCAGCAATGTAATGACAGACTCTGGAAACACCATATATTTT.

Many counts were recorded for this clone. The chain couples TRBV6-1 to TRBJ1-5; possibly TRBD1 for D (6 bases). The V gene's germline CDR1 is MNHNS and CDR2 SASEGT. The CDR3 sequence is 15 residues long. V gave up 8 bases and J gave up 4 bases, with 18 bases separating them. The CDR3 coding sequence is TGTGCCAGCGGCAGGGGCGCGGGTCTGAATCAGCCCCAGCATTTT. Residues: CASGRGAGLNQPQHF.

This clone was counted once. This rearrangement joins TRBV7-9 to TRBJ1-4, with D perhaps matching TRBD1 (6 bases). CDR3 size: 14 residues. Germline CDR1 reads SEHNR; CDR2 reads FQNEAQ (reference sequence). Trimming took off 4 bases at V and 5 bases at J, with 11 bases between the two ends. The CDR3 loop is CASSSAGVNEKLFF. The CDR3 DNA reads TGTGCCAGCAGCTCCGCAGGGGTGAATGAAAAACTGTTTTTT.

The J gene is TRBJ2-7, the V gene TRBV2, with 10 nucleotides matching TRBD2. CDR1 and CDR2 from the germline V gene are SNHLY and FYNNEI. This CDR3 is built from 17 residues. The V and J ends lost 0 bases and 6 bases, in that order; junction bases with no gene match: 11. This CDR3 reads CASSEAYKKLAGSEQYF. CDR3 sequence (DNA): TGTGCCAGCAGTGAAGCGTATAAGAAACTAGCGGGATCCGAGCAGTACTTC.

By share of the sample, this clone is medium-sized. The chain recombines TRBV6-1 with TRBJ1-1; no firm D call. CDR1 is MNHNS, CDR2 SASEGT, per germline. This CDR3 has 13 amino acids. Trimming took 5 bases from V and 1 from J, leaving 8 bases between them. The CDR3 loop reads CASSSIGNTEAFF. CDR3 nucleotides: TGTGCCAGCAGTTCCATAGGGAACACTGAAGCTTTCTTT.

This clone was detected only a few times. The chain recombines TRBV6-1 with TRBJ1-3; unclear D gene. V lost 8 bases to trimming and J lost 0 bases, with 8 bases between them. The germline V gene has CDR1 MNHNS and CDR2 SASEGT. This CDR3 has 13 residues. CDR3 in amino acids: CASGFFSGNTIYF. Written as DNA, the CDR3 is TGTGCCAGCGGGTTTTTCTCTGGAAACACCATATATTTT.

Sample share makes this clone medium-sized. The chain is built from TRBV28 and TRBJ1-2; D may be TRBD1 (5 bases). V lost 6 bases and J 6 bases, leaving 26 bases between the germline ends. Germline loops: CDR1 MDHEN, CDR2 SYDVKM. This CDR3 has 17 amino acids. This chain's CDR3 is CASRLWLFGRDADGYTF. CDR3 nucleotides: TGTGCCAGCAGGTTGTGGCTCTTCGGGAGGGACGCCGATGGCTACACCTTC.

This clone was detected ten times or more. J is TRBJ1-2 and V is TRBV5-6, with D unclear. This CDR3 region has 13 residues. Germline V gene lookup returns CDR1 SGHDT and CDR2 YYEEEE. With 4 bases removed from V and 2 bases from J, the gap between germline ends came to 9 bases. The CDR3, as DNA: TGTGCCAGCAGCGTGGACTCGAACTATGGCTACACCTTC. Translated: CASSVDSNYGYTF.

The chain carries TRBV7-2 and TRBJ1-5; 9 positions agree with TRBD1. CDR3 size: 14 residues. V trimming: 3 bases; J trimming: 6 bases; junction bases outside the gene matches: 3. Germline values: CDR1 SGHTA, CDR2 FQGNSA. CDR3 protein: CASSFSDRGQPQHF. As DNA, the CDR3 is TGTGCCAGCAGCTTTTCGGACAGGGGTCAGCCCCAGCATTTT.

The chain uses TRBV24-1 and TRBJ2-7, with 7 bases that match TRBD2. J gave up 4 bases and V 4 bases, and 12 bases lay outside the gene matches. Germline CDR1 is KGHDR and CDR2 is SFDVKD. CDR3 length: 16 amino acids. The CDR3 spells CATSDFWGRALYEQYF. The DNA for the CDR3 is TGTGCCACCAGTGACTTCTGGGGGAGGGCCCTATACGAGCAGTACTTC.

The V call is TRBV5-1, the J call TRBJ2-7; D perhaps matches TRBD1 (5 bases). The CDR3 totals 16 residues. Deletions cut 1 base from V and 5 bases from J, with 19 bases between. CDR1 SGHRS and CDR2 YFSETQ come from the germline V gene. DNA for the CDR3: TGCGCCAGCAGCTTGAGGGGTTCCATCTCAGGCCACGAGCAGTACTTC. Protein sequence: CASSLRGSISGHEQYF.

This clone was observed at least ten times. The V gene is TRBV5-1, the J gene TRBJ1-5, with 8 bases matching TRBD1. The CDR3 has 15 residues. The ends lost 4 bases at V and 8 bases at J; junction bases unmatched: 11. Germline CDR1 and CDR2: SGHRS and YFSETQ. DNA for the CDR3: TGCGCCAGCAGCCCCCTCCCAGGGGGCGTTAAGCCCCAGCATTTT. Amino acid sequence: CASSPLPGGVKPQHF.

This clone was counted a few times. The same CDR3 also results from other DNA sequences found in this sample. The chain employs TRBV5-8 and TRBJ1-1, with D perhaps matching TRBD1 (5 bases). With 4 bases removed from V and 6 bases from J, the gap between germline ends came to 13 bases. The V gene's germline CDR1 is SGHTS and CDR2 YDEGEE. The CDR3 extends over 13 amino acids. The CDR3 loop reads CASSPGGNPEAFF. The CDR3 DNA sequence: TGTGCCAGCAGCCCGGGGGGTAATCCTGAAGCTTTCTTT.

In its sample, this clone was seen many times. The rearrangement joins TRBV11-2 to TRBJ2-7; 10 positions agree with TRBD2. V dropped 5 bases and J dropped 2; count of bases not matched to a gene: 3. Germline V gene data show CDR1 as SGHAT and CDR2 as FQNNGV. CDR3 length: 14 amino acids. The CDR3 nucleotides read TGTGCCAGCAGCCCAGCGGGAGGGCCCTACGAGCAGTACTTC. Its protein product is CASSPAGGPYEQYF.

This clone showed up just a few times. The chain recombines TRBV28 with TRBJ2-1, with D uncertain. The germline V gene has CDR1 MDHEN and CDR2 SYDVKM. V was pared by 6 bases and J by 6 bases, with 21 bases between. The CDR3 covers 16 residues. Written as DNA, the CDR3 is TGTGCCAGCAGGTCCCCCGTAGCTTCCGTTCGCAATGAGCAGTTCTTC. Encoded protein: CASRSPVASVRNEQFF.

The gene calls are TRBV7-8 and TRBJ2-7; tentatively, D is TRBD1 (5 bases). The germline CDR1 and CDR2 sequences are SGHVS and FQNEAQ. This CDR3 contains 17 residues. V lost 5 bases to trimming and J lost 1 base, with 21 bases between them. The CDR3 DNA follows: TGTGCCAGCAGCCTACATAGGGCGGACAACCCTTCCTACGAGCAGTACTTC. This sequence encodes CASSLHRADNPSYEQYF.